Here is one T cell receptor beta chain with its context. The germline V gene encodes CDR1 SGHKS and CDR2 YYEKEE (reference sequence). With 1 base removed from V and 2 bases from J, the gap between germline ends came to 16 bases. CDR3 length equals 16 residues. These data are taken from a study of Ad26.COV2.S vaccination and SARS-CoV-2 variants. Across the whole study: A participant enrolled in the COV1001 Ad26.COV2.S trial arm provided the sample. Doses of Ad26.COV2.S were injected into muscle once or twice, 56 days apart.

Libraries were prepared by immunoSEQ multiplex PCR; TCRdb keeps only in-frame clonotypes and omits some of them. The data show 430,000 or so clones, approximately 90% seen once. Documented treatment: around 19 received Ad26.COV2.S at low or high dose, single or two shots; about 5 received placebo; per-sample allocation not given. Each sample was drawn 63 days after the first injection (of vaccine or placebo). The study used a vaccine consisting of an Ad26 vector that expressed Wuhan-strain SARS-CoV-2 spike. The sample here was peripheral blood, taken in a trial of Ad26.COV2.S vaccine versus placebo. The sequence came from a person between 18 and 59 years old who received the Ad26.COV2.S COVID-19 vaccine or a placebo. The rearrangement links TRBV5-5 to TRBJ2-7; possibly TRBD2 for D (6 bases). The CDR3 reads CASSLLSGWATYEQYF. CDR3 bases: TGTGCCAGCAGCTTGTTGAGCGGGTGGGCGACCTACGAGCAGTACTTC.